Described below is a single T cell receptor beta chain sequence and its context. The antigen is undetermined. Use of 60 Vbeta and 13 Jbeta primers characterized the PCR. Profiling relied on immunoSEQ multiplex PCR, and the TCRdb table lists in-frame clones only, not all of them. Here the sample spans roughly 130,000 clones, 82% being singletons. The CDR3 runs 15 residues. Losses at the gene ends were 8 bases for V and 0 bases for J; bases not matched to a gene: 6. From germline, CDR1 is MNHNS and CDR2 SASEGT. The entry originates in a study of cytomegalovirus exposure and HLA in healthy donors. Study conclusions and caveats: Roughly uniform depth of sequencing across donors was assumed in presence/absence analyses. Sequences of the TCR beta chain were said to predict the HLA-A and HLA-B alleles of most subjects accurately. V- and J-gene trimming in TCR beta was tied to a missense DCLRE1C variant by an analysis performed later.

V and J are TRBV6-1 and TRBJ2-3; the match to TRBD1 covers 9 bases. The receptor was derived from a male donor in good health and CMV-seropositive. Sample: PBMCs. The CDR3 DNA reads TGTGCCAGCCGTTTCGGGACAGGGAGCACAGATACGCAGTATTTT. It codes for CASRFGTGSTDTQYF.